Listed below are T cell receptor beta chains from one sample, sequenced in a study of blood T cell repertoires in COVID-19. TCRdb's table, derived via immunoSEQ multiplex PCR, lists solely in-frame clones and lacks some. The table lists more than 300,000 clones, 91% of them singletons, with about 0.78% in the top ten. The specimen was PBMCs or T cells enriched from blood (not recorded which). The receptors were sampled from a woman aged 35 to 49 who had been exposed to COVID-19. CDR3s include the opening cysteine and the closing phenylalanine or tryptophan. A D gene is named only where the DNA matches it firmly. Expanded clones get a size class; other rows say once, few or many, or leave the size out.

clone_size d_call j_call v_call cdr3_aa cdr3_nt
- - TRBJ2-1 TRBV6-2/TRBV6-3 CASSYGHSPRLEFF TGTGCCAGCAGTTACGGACATTCCCCCCGACTTGAGTTCTTC
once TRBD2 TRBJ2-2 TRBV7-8 CASSLRFSGGGTGELFF TGTGCCAGCAGTCTGAGATTTAGCGGGGGCGGCACCGGGGAGCTGTTTTTT
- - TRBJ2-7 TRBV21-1 CASSNAGPNVDEQYF TGTGCCAGCAGCAATGCGGGGCCCAACGTTGACGAGCAGTACTTC
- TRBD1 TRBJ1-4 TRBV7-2 CASSIRTGRDEKLFF TGTGCCAGCAGCATTAGGACAGGGAGGGACGAAAAACTGTTTTTT
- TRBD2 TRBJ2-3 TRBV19 CASSPLAGGPGDTQYF TGTGCCAGTAGTCCACTAGCGGGGGGGCCAGGGGATACGCAGTATTTT
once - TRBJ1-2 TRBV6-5 CASTRTDNYGYTF TGTGCCAGCACCAGGACAGATAACTATGGCTACACCTTC
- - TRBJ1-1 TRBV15 CATSRDSFSGRSDTEAFF TGTGCCACCAGCAGAGATAGTTTTTCGGGGAGGTCCGACACTGAAGCTTTCTTT
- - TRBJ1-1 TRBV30 CAWSVQGARAFF TGTGCCTGGAGTGTACAAGGGGCGCGGGCTTTCTTT
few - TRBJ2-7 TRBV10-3 CAISEPLAGYEQYF TGTGCCATCAGTGAGCCATTAGCCGGCTACGAGCAGTACTTC
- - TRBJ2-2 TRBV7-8 CASSLLPSLNTGELFF TGTGCCAGCAGCTTACTTCCTAGCTTGAACACCGGGGAGCTGTTTTTT
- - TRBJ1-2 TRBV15 CATSRGTKGRGGYTF TGTGCCACCAGCAGAGGGACAAAGGGGCGCGGTGGCTACACCTTC
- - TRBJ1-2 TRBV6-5 CASSHFRTEVYGYTF TGTGCCAGCAGCCATTTCCGGACAGAGGTCTATGGCTACACCTTC
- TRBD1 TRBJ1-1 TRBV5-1 CASSLEDRVRTEAFF TGCGCCAGCAGCTTGGAAGACAGGGTAAGGACTGAAGCTTTCTTT
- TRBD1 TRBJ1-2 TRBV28 CASTSAGTGNGYTF TGTGCCAGCACCTCGGCCGGGACAGGGAATGGCTACACCTTC
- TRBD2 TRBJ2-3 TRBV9 CASSRGGLAGGADTQYF TGTGCCAGCAGCAGGGGAGGGCTAGCGGGAGGGGCAGATACGCAGTATTTT
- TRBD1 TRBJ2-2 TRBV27 CASRPRGGYRGMWSAGELFF TGTGCCAGCCGACCCCGGGGCGGATACAGGGGAATGTGGAGTGCCGGGGAGCTGTTTTTT
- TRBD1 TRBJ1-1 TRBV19 CASSPVPTGRTEAFF TGTGCCAGTAGCCCGGTCCCGACAGGGAGAACTGAAGCTTTCTTT
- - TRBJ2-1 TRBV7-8 CASSPRGALNNEQFF TGTGCCAGCAGCCCCAGGGGGGCTCTTAACAATGAGCAGTTCTTC
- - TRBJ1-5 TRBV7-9 CASSSRPSQPQHF TGTGCCAGCAGCTCCCGCCCGAGTCAGCCCCAGCATTTT
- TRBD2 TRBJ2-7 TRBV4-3 CASSQDFAGALSYEQYF TGCGCCAGCAGCCAAGATTTCGCGGGAGCCCTATCCTACGAGCAGTACTTC
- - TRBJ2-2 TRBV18 CASSSTANTGELFF TGTGCCAGCTCATCGACAGCTAACACCGGGGAGCTGTTTTTT
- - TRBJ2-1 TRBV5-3 CARSHWNEQFF TGTGCCAGAAGTCACTGGAATGAGCAGTTCTTC
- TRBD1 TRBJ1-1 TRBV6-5 CASSPQGRTEAFF TGTGCCAGCAGTCCACAGGGGAGGACTGAAGCTTTCTTT
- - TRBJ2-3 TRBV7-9 CASRAVNRSSTDTQYF TGTGCCAGCAGGGCCGTAAACAGGTCGAGCACAGATACGCAGTATTTT
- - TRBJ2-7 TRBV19 CASGNRARYYEQYF TGTGCCAGTGGTAACAGGGCGCGGTACTACGAGCAGTACTTC
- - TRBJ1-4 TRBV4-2 CASSLYTGSLATNEKLFF TGTGCCAGCAGCCTATACACAGGGAGCCTCGCAACTAATGAAAAACTGTTTTTT
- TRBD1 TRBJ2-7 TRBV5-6 CASSRDRSSYEQYF TGTGCCAGCAGCCGGGACAGGAGCTCCTACGAGCAGTACTTC
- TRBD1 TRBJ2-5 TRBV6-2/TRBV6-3 CASSNIQGAGETQYF TGTGCCAGCAGTAACATACAGGGGGCCGGGGAGACCCAGTACTTC
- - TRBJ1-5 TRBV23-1 CASSFGQRNQPQHF TGCGCCAGCAGTTTCGGACAGCGCAATCAGCCCCAGCATTTT
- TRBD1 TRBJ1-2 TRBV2 CASSLGTGFYGYTF TGTGCCAGCAGTCTCGGGACAGGCTTCTATGGCTACACCTTC
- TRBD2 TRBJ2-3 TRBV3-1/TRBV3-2 CASSLGTSGLTDTQYF TGTGCCAGCAGCCTTGGGACTAGCGGACTCACAGATACGCAGTATTTT
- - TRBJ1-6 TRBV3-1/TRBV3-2 CASRTAVSPLHF TGTGCCAGCCGGACAGCCGTTTCACCCCTCCACTTT
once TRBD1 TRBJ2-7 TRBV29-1 CSARTGEEQYF TGCAGCGCGAGGACAGGGGAAGAGCAGTACTTC
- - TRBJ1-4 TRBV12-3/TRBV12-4 CASGGHKAEKLFF TGTGCCAGCGGAGGCCACAAGGCTGAAAAACTGTTTTTT
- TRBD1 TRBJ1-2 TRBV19 CASSTLDRVNYGYTF TGTGCCAGTAGTACCCTGGACAGGGTCAACTATGGCTACACCTTC
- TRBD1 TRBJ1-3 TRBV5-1 CASSLGQGGGNTIYF TGCGCCAGCAGCTTGGGACAGGGGGGAGGAAACACCATATATTTT
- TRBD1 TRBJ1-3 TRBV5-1 CASSLRTGDSGNTIYF TGCGCCAGCAGCTTGAGAACAGGGGACTCTGGAAACACCATATATTTT
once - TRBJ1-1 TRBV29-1 CQADLQGREGTEAFF TGCCAGGCCGACCTCCAGGGAAGGGAAGGAACTGAAGCTTTCTTT
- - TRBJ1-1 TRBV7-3 CASSLSPVNTEAFF TGTGCCAGCAGCTTAAGTCCAGTGAACACTGAAGCTTTCTTT
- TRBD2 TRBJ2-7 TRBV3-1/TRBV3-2 CASSQGRGGVLGEQYF TGTGCCAGCAGCCAAGGTCGCGGGGGGGTTCTCGGCGAGCAGTACTTC
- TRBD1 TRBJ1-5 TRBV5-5 CASSSGTVGQPQHF TGTGCCAGCAGCTCCGGGACAGTTGGTCAGCCCCAGCATTTT
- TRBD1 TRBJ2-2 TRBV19 CASTRQGGTGELFF TGTGCCAGTACCCGACAGGGCGGGACCGGGGAGCTGTTTTTT
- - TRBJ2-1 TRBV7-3 CASSRAPFDEQFF TGTGCCAGCAGCAGAGCCCCCTTTGATGAGCAGTTCTTC
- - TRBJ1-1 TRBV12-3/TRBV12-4 CASSFTNTEAFF TGTGCCAGCAGTTTTACTAACACTGAAGCTTTCTTT
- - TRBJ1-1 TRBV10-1 CASSESKGDKAFF TGCGCCAGCAGTGAGTCGAAAGGGGATAAAGCTTTCTTT
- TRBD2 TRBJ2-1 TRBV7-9 CASSRGLAGVVNEQFF TGTGCCAGCAGCCGGGGACTAGCGGGGGTGGTTAATGAGCAGTTCTTC
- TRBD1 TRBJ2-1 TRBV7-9 CASRPDRDEQFF TGTGCCAGCAGGCCAGACAGGGATGAGCAGTTCTTC
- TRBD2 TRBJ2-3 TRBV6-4 CASIPLGTSEDTQYF TGTGCCAGCATCCCTTTAGGGACTAGCGAAGATACGCAGTATTTT
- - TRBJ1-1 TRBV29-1 CSVGQRWAFF TGCAGCGTCGGACAGAGGTGGGCTTTCTTT
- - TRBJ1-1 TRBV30 CAWSVGQRNTEAFF TGTGCCTGGAGTGTAGGACAAAGGAACACTGAAGCTTTCTTT
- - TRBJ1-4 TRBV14 CASSHPATNEKLFF TGTGCCAGCAGCCACCCGGCAACTAATGAAAAACTGTTTTTT